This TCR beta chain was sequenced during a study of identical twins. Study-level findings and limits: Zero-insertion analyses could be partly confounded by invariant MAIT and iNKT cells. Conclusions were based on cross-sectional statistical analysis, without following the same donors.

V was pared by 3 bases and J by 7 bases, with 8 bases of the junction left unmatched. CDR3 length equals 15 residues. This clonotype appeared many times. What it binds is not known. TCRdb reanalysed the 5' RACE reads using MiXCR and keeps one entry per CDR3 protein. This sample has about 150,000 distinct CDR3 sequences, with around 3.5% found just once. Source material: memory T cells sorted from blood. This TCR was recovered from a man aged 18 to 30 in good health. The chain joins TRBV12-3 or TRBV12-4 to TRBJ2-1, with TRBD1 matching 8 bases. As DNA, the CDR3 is TGTGCCAGCAGTTTCCAGGGGGCCCTCTATAATGAGCAGTTCTTC. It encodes CASSFQGALYNEQFF.